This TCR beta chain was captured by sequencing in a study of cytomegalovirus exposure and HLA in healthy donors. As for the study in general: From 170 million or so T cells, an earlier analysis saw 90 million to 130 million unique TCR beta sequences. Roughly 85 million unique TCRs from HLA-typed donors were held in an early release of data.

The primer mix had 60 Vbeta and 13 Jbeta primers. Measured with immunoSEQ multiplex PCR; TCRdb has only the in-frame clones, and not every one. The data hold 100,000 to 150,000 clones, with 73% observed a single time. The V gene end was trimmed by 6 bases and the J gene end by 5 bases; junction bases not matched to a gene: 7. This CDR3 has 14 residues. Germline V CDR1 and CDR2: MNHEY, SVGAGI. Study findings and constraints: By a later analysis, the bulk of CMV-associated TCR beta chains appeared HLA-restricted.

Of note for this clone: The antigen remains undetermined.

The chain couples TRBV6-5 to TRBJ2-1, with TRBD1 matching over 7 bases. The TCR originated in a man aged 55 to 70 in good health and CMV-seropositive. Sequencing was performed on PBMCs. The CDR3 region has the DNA TGTGCCAGCAGACCATGGGACAGTCACAATGAGCAGTTCTTC. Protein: CASRPWDSHNEQFF.